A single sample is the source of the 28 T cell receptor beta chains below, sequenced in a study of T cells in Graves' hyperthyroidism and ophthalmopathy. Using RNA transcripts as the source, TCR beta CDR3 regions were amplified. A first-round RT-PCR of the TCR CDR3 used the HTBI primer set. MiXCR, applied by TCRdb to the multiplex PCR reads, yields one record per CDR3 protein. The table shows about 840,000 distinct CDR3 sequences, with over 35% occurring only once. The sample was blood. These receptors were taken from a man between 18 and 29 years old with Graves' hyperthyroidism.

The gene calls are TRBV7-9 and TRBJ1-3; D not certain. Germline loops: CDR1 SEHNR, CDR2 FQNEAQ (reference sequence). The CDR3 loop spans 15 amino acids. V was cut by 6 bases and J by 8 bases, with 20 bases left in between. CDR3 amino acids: CASRSHIAGGDTIYF. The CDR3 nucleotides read TGTGCCAGCAGGTCCCACATCGCCGGTGGGGACACCATATATTTT. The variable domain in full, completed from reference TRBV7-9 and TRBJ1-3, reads DTGVSQNPRHKITKRGQNVTFRCDPISEHNRLYWYRQTLGQGPEFLTYFQNEAQLEKSRLLSDRFSAERPKGSFSTLEIQRTEQGDSAMYLCASRSHIAGGDTIYFGEGSWLTVV.

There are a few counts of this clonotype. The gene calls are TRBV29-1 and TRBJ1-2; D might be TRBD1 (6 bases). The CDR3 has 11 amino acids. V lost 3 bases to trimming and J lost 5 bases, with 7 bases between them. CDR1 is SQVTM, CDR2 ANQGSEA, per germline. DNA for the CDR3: TGCAGCGTTGACGGACAGTATGGCTACACCTTC. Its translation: CSVDGQYGYTF.

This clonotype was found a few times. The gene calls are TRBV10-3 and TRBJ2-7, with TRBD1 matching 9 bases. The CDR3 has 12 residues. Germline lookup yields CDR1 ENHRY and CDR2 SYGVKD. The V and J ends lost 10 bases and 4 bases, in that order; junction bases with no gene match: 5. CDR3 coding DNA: TGTGCCACCGGGACAGGGATTTACGAGCAGTACTTC. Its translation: CATGTGIYEQYF.

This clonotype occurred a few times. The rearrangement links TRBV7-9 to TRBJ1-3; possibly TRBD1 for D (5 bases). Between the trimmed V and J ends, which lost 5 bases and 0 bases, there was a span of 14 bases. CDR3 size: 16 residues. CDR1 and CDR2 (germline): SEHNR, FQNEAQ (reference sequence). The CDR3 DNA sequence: TGTGCCAGCAGCCTCCGGGACGGGAGCTCTGGAAACACCATATATTTT. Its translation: CASSLRDGSSGNTIYF.

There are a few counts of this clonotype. The CDR3 DNA reads TGTGCCAGCCAGGAGTTACAAGAGACCCAGTACTTC. Its protein is CASQELQETQYF. The V gene is TRBV5-5, the J gene TRBJ2-5; D is uncertain. Germline V gene lookup returns CDR1 SGHKS and CDR2 YYEKEE (reference sequence). The V end lost 7 bases, the J end lost 2 bases, and 9 bases lay between the germline ends. This CDR3 has 12 residues.

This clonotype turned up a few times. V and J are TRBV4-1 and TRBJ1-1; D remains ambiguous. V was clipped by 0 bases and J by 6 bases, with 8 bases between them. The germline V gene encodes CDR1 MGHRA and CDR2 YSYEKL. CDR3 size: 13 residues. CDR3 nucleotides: TGCGCCAGCAGCCAAGACCTGAGCGCTGAAGCTTTCTTT. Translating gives CASSQDLSAEAFF.

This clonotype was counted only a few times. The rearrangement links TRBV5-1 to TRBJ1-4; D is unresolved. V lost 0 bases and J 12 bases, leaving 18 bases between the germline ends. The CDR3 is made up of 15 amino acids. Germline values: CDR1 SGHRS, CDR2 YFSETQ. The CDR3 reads CASSLEFGKGKELFF. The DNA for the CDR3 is TGCGCCAGCAGCTTGGAATTTGGGAAGGGAAAGGAACTGTTTTTT.

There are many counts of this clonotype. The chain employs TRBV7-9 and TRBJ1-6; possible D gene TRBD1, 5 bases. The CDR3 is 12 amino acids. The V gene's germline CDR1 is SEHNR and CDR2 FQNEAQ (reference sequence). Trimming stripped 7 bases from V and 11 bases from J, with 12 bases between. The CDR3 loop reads CASKGQEAPLHF. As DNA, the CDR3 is TGTGCCAGCAAGGGGCAGGAGGCACCCCTCCACTTT.

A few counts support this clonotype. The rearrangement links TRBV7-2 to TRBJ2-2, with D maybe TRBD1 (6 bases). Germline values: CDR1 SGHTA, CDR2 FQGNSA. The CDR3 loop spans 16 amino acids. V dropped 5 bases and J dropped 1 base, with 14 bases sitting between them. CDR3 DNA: TGTGCCAGCAGCACCTGGGACAAAAAGAACACCGGGGAGCTGTTTTTT. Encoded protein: CASSTWDKKNTGELFF.

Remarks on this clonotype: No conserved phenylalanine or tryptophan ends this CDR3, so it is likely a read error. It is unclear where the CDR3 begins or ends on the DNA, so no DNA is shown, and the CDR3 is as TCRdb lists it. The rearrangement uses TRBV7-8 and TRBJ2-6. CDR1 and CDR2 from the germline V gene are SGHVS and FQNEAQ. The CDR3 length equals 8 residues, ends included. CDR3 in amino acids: CASSLVTI.

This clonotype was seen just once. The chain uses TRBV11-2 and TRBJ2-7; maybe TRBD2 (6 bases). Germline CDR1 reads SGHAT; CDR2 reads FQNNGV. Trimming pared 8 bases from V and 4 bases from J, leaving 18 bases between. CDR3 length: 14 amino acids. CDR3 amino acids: CASGKPGLRYEQYF. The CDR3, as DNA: TGTGCCAGCGGAAAACCGGGACTCCGTTACGAGCAGTACTTC.

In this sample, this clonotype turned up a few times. The CDR3 protein is CASSFWAVKATEAFF. In DNA, the CDR3 is TGTGCCAGCAGTTTTTGGGCGGTGAAGGCCACTGAAGCTTTCTTT. V and J are TRBV12-3 or TRBV12-4 and TRBJ1-1; D is unclear. The CDR3 length is 15 residues. Trimming cost V 3 bases and J 4 bases, with 15 bases left between them.

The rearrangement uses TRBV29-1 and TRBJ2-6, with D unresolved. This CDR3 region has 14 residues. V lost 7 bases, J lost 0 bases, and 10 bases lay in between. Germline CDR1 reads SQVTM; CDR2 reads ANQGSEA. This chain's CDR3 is CSDKGSSGANVLTF. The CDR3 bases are TGCAGCGATAAGGGATCCTCTGGGGCCAACGTCCTGACTTTC. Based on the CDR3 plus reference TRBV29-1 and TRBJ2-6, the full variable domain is SAVISQKPSRDICQRGTSLTIQCQVDSQVTMMFWYRQQPGQSLTLIATANQGSEATYESGFVIDKFPISRPNLTFSTLTVSNMSPEDSSIYLCSDKGSSGANVLTFGAGSRLTVL.

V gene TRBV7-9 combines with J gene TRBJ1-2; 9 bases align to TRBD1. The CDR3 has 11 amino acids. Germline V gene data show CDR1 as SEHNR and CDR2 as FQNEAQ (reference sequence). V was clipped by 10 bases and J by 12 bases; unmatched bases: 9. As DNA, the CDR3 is TGTGCCACCACAGGGGGCGACGGCCACACCTTC. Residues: CATTGGDGHTF.

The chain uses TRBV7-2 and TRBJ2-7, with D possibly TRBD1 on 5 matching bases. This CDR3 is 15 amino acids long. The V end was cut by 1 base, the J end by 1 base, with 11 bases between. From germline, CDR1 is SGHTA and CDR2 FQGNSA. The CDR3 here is CASSLVSPGSYEQYF. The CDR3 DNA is TGTGCCAGCAGCTTAGTATCCCCAGGGTCCTACGAGCAGTACTTC.

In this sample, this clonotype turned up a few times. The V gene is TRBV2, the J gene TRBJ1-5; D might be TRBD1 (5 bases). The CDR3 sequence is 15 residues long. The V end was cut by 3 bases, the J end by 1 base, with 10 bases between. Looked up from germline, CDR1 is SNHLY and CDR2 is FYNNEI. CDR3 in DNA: TGTGCCAGCAGTGATCAGGGCGGGAGCAATCAGCCCCAGCATTTT. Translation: CASSDQGGSNQPQHF.

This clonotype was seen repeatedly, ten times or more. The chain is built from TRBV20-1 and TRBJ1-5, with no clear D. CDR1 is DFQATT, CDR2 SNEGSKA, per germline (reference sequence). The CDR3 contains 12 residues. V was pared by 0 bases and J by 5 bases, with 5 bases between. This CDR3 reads CSARDSDQPQHF. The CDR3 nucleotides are TGCAGTGCTAGAGACAGCGATCAGCCCCAGCATTTT.

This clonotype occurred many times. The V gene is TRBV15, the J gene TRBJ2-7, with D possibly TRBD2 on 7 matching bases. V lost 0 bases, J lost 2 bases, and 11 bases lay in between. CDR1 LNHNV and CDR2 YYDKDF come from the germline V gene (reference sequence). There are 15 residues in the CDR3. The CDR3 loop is CATSRDRGAAYEQYF. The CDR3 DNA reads TGTGCCACCAGCAGAGATCGGGGGGCCGCCTACGAGCAGTACTTC.

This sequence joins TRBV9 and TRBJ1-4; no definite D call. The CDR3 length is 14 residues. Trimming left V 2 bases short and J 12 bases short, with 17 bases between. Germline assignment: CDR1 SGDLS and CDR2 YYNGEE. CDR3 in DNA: TGTGCCAGCAGCGTCCTTGGCACCGGTAATGAACTGTTTTTT. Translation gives CASSVLGTGNELFF.

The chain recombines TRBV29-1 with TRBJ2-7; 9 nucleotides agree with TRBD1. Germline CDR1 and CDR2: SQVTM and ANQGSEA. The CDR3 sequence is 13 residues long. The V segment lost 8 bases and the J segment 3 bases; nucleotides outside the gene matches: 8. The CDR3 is CSIPGQGRYEQYF. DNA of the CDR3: TGCAGCATTCCGGGACAGGGTCGCTACGAGCAGTACTTC.

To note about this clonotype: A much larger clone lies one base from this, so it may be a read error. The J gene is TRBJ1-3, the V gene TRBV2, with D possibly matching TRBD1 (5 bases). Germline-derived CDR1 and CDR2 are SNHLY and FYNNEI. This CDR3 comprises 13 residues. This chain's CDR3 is CASNVVGGNTTYF. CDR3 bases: TGTGCCAGCAACGTCGTCGGGGGAAACACCACATATTTT.

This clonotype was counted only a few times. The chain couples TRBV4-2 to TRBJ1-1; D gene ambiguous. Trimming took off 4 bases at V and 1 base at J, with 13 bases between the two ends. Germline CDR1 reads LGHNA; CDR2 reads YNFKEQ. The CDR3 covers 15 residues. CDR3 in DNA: TGTGCCAGCAGCCCTGGAGGACGGCAGAACACTGAAGCTTTCTTT. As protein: CASSPGGRQNTEAFF.

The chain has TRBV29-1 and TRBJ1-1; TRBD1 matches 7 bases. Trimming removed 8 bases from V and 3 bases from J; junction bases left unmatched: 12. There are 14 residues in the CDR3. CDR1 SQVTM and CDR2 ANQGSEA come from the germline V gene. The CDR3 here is CSSPRWDSDTEAFF. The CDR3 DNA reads TGCAGCTCACCACGGTGGGACAGTGACACTGAAGCTTTCTTT.

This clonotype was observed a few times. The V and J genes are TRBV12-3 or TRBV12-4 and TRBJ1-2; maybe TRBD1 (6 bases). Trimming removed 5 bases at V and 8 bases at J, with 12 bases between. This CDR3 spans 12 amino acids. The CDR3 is CASSPRDKGYTF. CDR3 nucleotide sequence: TGTGCCAGCAGTCCCCGGGACAAGGGCTACACCTTC.

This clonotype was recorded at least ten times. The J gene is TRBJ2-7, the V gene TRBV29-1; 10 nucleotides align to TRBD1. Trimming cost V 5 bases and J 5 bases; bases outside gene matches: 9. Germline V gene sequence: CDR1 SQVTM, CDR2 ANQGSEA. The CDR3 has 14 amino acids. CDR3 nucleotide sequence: TGCAGCGTTTCCCAGGCGGACAGGGGGGACGAGCAGTACTTC. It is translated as CSVSQADRGDEQYF.

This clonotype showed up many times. The CDR3 sequence: CASIPLGSTEAFF. DNA for the CDR3: TGTGCCAGCATCCCCCTGGGATCGACTGAAGCTTTCTTT. The chain uses TRBV25-1 and TRBJ1-1; D not certain. CDR3 length equals 13 residues. V was shortened by 7 bases and J by 5 bases, with 14 bases between the two germline ends. CDR1 is MGHDK, CDR2 SYGVNS, per germline.

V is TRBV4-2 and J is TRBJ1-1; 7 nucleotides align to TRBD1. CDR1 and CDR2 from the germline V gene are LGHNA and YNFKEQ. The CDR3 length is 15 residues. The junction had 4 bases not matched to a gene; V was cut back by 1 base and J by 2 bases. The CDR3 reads CASSQVGQINTEAFF. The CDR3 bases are TGTGCCAGCAGCCAAGTGGGACAGATAAACACTGAAGCTTTCTTT.

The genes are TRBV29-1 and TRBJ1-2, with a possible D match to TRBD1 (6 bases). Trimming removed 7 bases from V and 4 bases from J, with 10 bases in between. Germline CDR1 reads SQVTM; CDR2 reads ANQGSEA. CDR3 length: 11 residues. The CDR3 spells CSGAGVYGYTF. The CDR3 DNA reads TGCAGCGGAGCAGGGGTCTATGGCTACACCTTC.